Sequencing of this T cell receptor (beta chain) was carried out in a study of blood T cell repertoires in COVID-19. The germline V gene encodes CDR1 SGHKS and CDR2 YYEKEE (reference sequence). V shed 2 bases and J 6 bases; nucleotides not matched to a gene: 5. The CDR3 contains 15 residues. Measured with immunoSEQ multiplex PCR; TCRdb has only the in-frame clones, and not every one. The sample includes some 240,000 clones, roughly 85% of them seen just once. The rearrangement links TRBV5-5 to TRBJ1-6, with 7 nucleotides matching TRBD1. Sequenced sample: peripheral blood. The receptor was derived from a woman in her sixties or seventies with COVID-19, enrolled during active disease. Here the CDR3 reads CASSFQGQSNSPLHF. The CDR3 bases are TGTGCCAGCAGCTTCCAGGGACAGAGTAATTCACCCCTCCACTTT. Full variable domain (missing parts from reference TRBV5-5 and TRBJ1-6): DAGVTQSPTHLIKTRGQQVTLRCSPISGHKSVSWYQQVLGQGPQFIFQYYEKEERGRGNFPDRFSARQFPNYSSELNVNALLLGDSALYLCASSFQGQSNSPLHFGNGTRLTVT.